Sequencing of this T cell receptor (beta chain) was carried out in a study of T-cell memory formation after mild COVID-19. Trimming took off 0 bases at V and 8 bases at J, with 12 bases between the two ends. Germline V gene sequence: CDR1 SGHRS, CDR2 YFSETQ. The CDR3 loop spans 14 amino acids. MiXCR was run by TCRdb on the 5' RACE reads, yielding one entry per CDR3 protein. The data show hundreds of thousands of distinct CDR3 sequences, less than 25% seen once. The V and J genes are TRBV5-1 and TRBJ2-1; weak D call: TRBD1 (6 bases). This receptor was identified in an adult woman who had mild COVID-19 (a few samples of this study predate the infection). Cell type and time point are not known. Source material: PBMCs or a T cell subset sorted from them (not recorded which). CDR3 protein: CASSLAGKGDEQFF. DNA for the CDR3: TGCGCCAGCAGCTTGGCTGGCAAGGGGGATGAGCAGTTCTTC.